These 32 T cell receptor beta chains were sequenced from one sample in a study of regulatory T cells in long-lasting Graves disease. Libraries of TCR beta came from iRepertoire HTBI primers plus Arm-PCR of CDR3 regions. TCRdb recomputed calls from the multiplex PCR reads with MiXCR, one row per CDR3 protein. The data show some 500,000 distinct CDR3 sequences, with about 15% seen just once and roughly 25% held by the top ten. Regarding time point: newly diagnosed GD, antithyroid drugs for less than 3 months. Following extraction of RNA from PBMCs, that RNA was used to make the TCR library. These data were also filed under a second study, of T cells in Graves' hyperthyroidism and ophthalmopathy.

The sample here was peripheral blood mononuclear cells (PBMCs), taken at new diagnosis, from a patient treated with antithyroid drugs. The receptors originated from a middle-aged woman with Graves disease.

There are a few counts of this clonotype. The rearrangement links TRBV11-1 to TRBJ2-2; D gene unclear. The CDR3 is 15 amino acids. Germline CDR1 reads SGHAT; CDR2 reads FQDESV (reference sequence). Between the trimmed V and J ends, which lost 1 base and 4 bases, there was a span of 10 bases. The CDR3 nucleotides read TGTGCCAGCAGCTTAGACCCTTTCATCACCGGGGAGCTGTTTTTT. Translation: CASSLDPFITGELFF.

The chain uses TRBV6-1 and TRBJ2-5; a weak D match, TRBD1 (6 bases). Deletions cut 7 bases from V and 4 bases from J, with 10 bases between. CDR1 and CDR2 from the germline V gene are MNHNS and SASEGT. This CDR3 has 12 amino acids. CDR3 in DNA: TGTGCCAGCAAGCAGGGGACAGAGACCCAGTACTTC. It encodes CASKQGTETQYF.

This sequence joins TRBV6-5 and TRBJ1-2; the D gene is possibly TRBD1 (6 bases). The CDR3 extends over 15 amino acids. Trimming left V 2 bases short and J 3 bases short, with 13 bases between. Germline CDR1 is MNHEY and CDR2 is SVGAGI. CDR3: CASSYGAGVDYGYTF. The CDR3 DNA follows: TGTGCCAGCAGTTACGGGGCAGGGGTAGACTATGGCTACACCTTC.

The sample holds many counts of this clonotype. The genes are TRBV20-1 and TRBJ2-3; no definite D call. The germline V gene has CDR1 DFQATT and CDR2 SNEGSKA (reference sequence). The CDR3 spans 13 residues. V lost 7 bases, J lost 0 bases, and 11 bases lay in between. The CDR3 region is CSEYSLSTDTQYF. DNA of the CDR3: TGCAGTGAATACAGCCTAAGCACAGATACGCAGTATTTT.

About this clonotype: A much more abundant neighbour one base away suggests this may be a read error. The rearrangement uses TRBV2 and TRBJ1-2; tentatively, D is TRBD1 (5 bases). CDR3 size: 15 residues. Germline-derived CDR1 and CDR2 are SNHLY and FYNNEI. In DNA, the CDR3 is TGTGCCAGCAGTGAAGTCGAGGGCAGGGTGGGTGGCCACACCTTC. Translating it yields CASSEVEGRVGGHTF.

This clonotype was counted at least ten times. This chain joins TRBV24-1 and TRBJ2-5; 12 bases are a match to TRBD1. J gave up 4 bases and V 5 bases, and 7 bases lay outside the gene matches. Per the germline V gene, CDR1 is KGHDR and CDR2 is SFDVKD. The CDR3 length is 16 residues. DNA of the CDR3: TGTGCCACCAGTGGGGGGACAGGGGGCCGTCGAGAGACCCAGTACTTC. Its protein is CATSGGTGGRRETQYF.

Many counts were recorded for this clonotype. The chain joins TRBV6-5 to TRBJ1-6; 11 bases align to TRBD1. This CDR3 has 18 amino acids. V lost 0 bases and J lost 0; bases outside the gene matches: 1. Germline CDR1 MNHEY, CDR2 SVGAGI. The CDR3 reads CASSYSGTGGSYNSPLHF. CDR3 sequence (DNA): TGTGCCAGCAGTTACTCCGGGACAGGGGGCTCCTATAATTCACCCCTCCACTTT.

The table lists this clonotype with a few counts. A junction boundary mismatches the germline segment, possibly from a read error. The chain has TRBV12-3 or TRBV12-4 and TRBJ2-2; D perhaps matches TRBD2 (5 bases). CDR3 length: 17 residues. In DNA form, the CDR3 reads TGTGCCAGCAGCTTAGCGCCCTCGAATTCCAACACCGGGGAGCTGTTTTTT. The encoded protein is CASSLAPSNSNTGELFF.

As for this clonotype: At one end, the junction sequence differs from germline, possibly due to a read error. V gene TRBV6-1 combines with J gene TRBJ2-7; D gene unclear. Germline values: CDR1 MNHNS, CDR2 SASEGT. The CDR3 sequence is 11 residues long. Here the CDR3 reads CASSTAYGQYF. CDR3 nucleotides: TGTGCCAGCAGTACGGCCTACGGGCAGTACTTC.

Concerning this clonotype itself: This likely traces to a read error, being one base from a far larger clone. The J gene is TRBJ2-1, the V gene TRBV2; a weak D match, TRBD2 (5 bases). Germline values: CDR1 SNHLY, CDR2 FYNNEI. The CDR3 contains 12 residues. Trimming took off 4 bases at V and 10 bases at J, with 11 bases between the two ends. CDR3: CASSVNDYEQFF. The DNA for the CDR3 is TGTGCCAGCAGTGTCAATGACTACGAGCAGTTCTTC.

This clonotype occurred a few times. The rearrangement links TRBV12-3 or TRBV12-4 to TRBJ1-3, with unresolved D. This CDR3 has 16 amino acids. V was cut by 0 bases and J by 0 bases, with 9 bases left in between. CDR3 residues: CASSLAGLNSGNTIYF. The CDR3 DNA reads as TGTGCCAGCAGTTTAGCGGGTCTAAACTCTGGAAACACCATATATTTT.

This clonotype came up many times. The chain combines TRBV3-1 with TRBJ1-1; D remains unclear. This CDR3 is 15 amino acids long. CDR1 is LGHDT and CDR2 is YNNKEL in the germline V gene (reference sequence). V was shortened by 1 base and J by 3 bases, with 12 bases between the two germline ends. This chain's CDR3 is CASSQVRSYYTEAFF. CDR3 sequence (DNA): TGTGCCAGCAGCCAAGTCCGATCGTACTACACTGAAGCTTTCTTT.

The J gene is TRBJ1-3, the V gene TRBV7-2, with D possibly being TRBD1 (5 bases). Trimming left V 5 bases short and J 1 base short, with 15 bases between. In germline, CDR1 is SGHTA, CDR2 FQGNSA. The CDR3 is made up of 16 amino acids. CDR3 bases: TGTGCCAGCAGCACCCGGGGCCCCAGTTCTGGAAACACCATATATTTT. It codes for CASSTRGPSSGNTIYF.

This clonotype was seen a few times. The chain couples TRBV7-9 to TRBJ2-6; D gene unclear. Germline CDR1 is SEHNR and CDR2 is FQNEAQ (reference sequence). Trimming removed 2 bases at V and 0 bases at J, with 11 bases between. The CDR3 sequence is 17 residues long. The CDR3 bases are TGTGCCAGCAGCTTAAGCGTGGCTCGCTCTGGGGCCAACGTCCTGACTTTC. It specifies CASSLSVARSGANVLTF.

This clonotype came up a few times. The rearrangement links TRBV18 to TRBJ2-1; D possibly corresponds to TRBD1 (6 bases). The J call may be incorrect, as the DNA end agrees better with TRBJ2-5. Germline assignment: CDR1 KGHSH and CDR2 LQKENI. This CDR3 is 15 amino acids long. CDR3 DNA: TGTGCCAGCTCACCACCGGTACAGGGCCAAGAGACCCAGTACTTC. This encodes CASSPPVQGQETQYF.

The chain recombines TRBV5-4 with TRBJ2-1; no definite D call. Trimming took 4 bases from V and 5 from J, leaving 13 bases between them. Per the germline V gene, CDR1 is SGHNT and CDR2 is YYREEE (reference sequence). The CDR3 is 14 residues long. The CDR3 loop reads CASSLPFLDNEQFF. CDR3 coding DNA: TGTGCCAGCAGCCTACCCTTCTTGGACAATGAGCAGTTCTTC. The full variable domain, in which reference TRBV5-4 and TRBJ2-1 provide the parts outside the CDR3, is ETGVTQSPTHLIKTRGQQVTLRCSSQSGHNTVSWYQQALGQGPQFIFQYYREEENGRGNFPPRFSGLQFPNYSSELNVNALELDDSALYLCASSLPFLDNEQFFGPGTRLTVL.

This clonotype was seen more than once but under ten times. The V and J genes are TRBV20-1 and TRBJ1-2, with D unclear. V lost 7 bases, J lost 0 bases, and 9 bases lay in between. Germline-derived CDR1 and CDR2 are DFQATT and SNEGSKA (reference sequence). The CDR3 has 12 residues. The CDR3 loop is CSGRLANYGYTF. The DNA of the CDR3 is TGCAGTGGACGGTTAGCTAACTATGGCTACACCTTC.

This chain links TRBV3-1 with TRBJ2-5, with TRBD2 matching over 8 bases. This CDR3 region has 13 residues. Looked up from germline, CDR1 is LGHDT and CDR2 is YNNKEL (reference sequence). The junction had 4 bases not matched to a gene; V was cut back by 6 bases and J by 4 bases. DNA of the CDR3: TGTGCCAGCAGGGCAGCGGGGGTAGAGACCCAGTACTTC. Residues: CASRAAGVETQYF.

A few counts support this clonotype. The rearrangement uses TRBV12-3 or TRBV12-4 and TRBJ1-2; no clear D gene. V was cut by 10 bases and J by 3 bases, with 21 bases left in between. There are 15 residues in the CDR3. Here the CDR3 DNA reads TGTGCCAACAGATTAGCCCCCCGTCTTGACTATGGCTACACCTTC. As protein: CANRLAPRLDYGYTF.

This clonotype was seen at least ten times. This sequence joins TRBV10-3 and TRBJ1-2; D not certain. The CDR3 sequence is 13 residues long. Germline-derived CDR1 and CDR2 are ENHRY and SYGVKD. V lost 3 bases, J lost 7 bases, and 12 bases lay in between. DNA of the CDR3: TGTGCCATCAGTGAACCACGGGGTATTGGCTACACCTTC. As protein: CAISEPRGIGYTF.

The rearrangement joins TRBV14 to TRBJ2-5, with a weak D call TRBD2 (6 bases). The CDR3 covers 13 residues. V shed 3 bases and J shed 7 bases, with 12 bases lying between them. The germline V gene has CDR1 SGHDN and CDR2 FVKESK. The CDR3 loop reads CASSHSGVVTQYF. The CDR3 region has the DNA TGTGCCAGCAGCCATTCGGGGGTAGTGACCCAGTACTTC.

This clonotype showed up many times. The chain combines TRBV2 with TRBJ2-1; 8 positions match TRBD1. Trimming removed 6 bases from V and 10 bases from J; junction bases left unmatched: 8. Germline CDR1 reads SNHLY; CDR2 reads FYNNEI. There are 13 residues in the CDR3. The CDR3 reads CASRDRDVDEQFF. In DNA form, the CDR3 reads TGTGCCAGCAGGGACAGGGATGTGGACGAGCAGTTCTTC.

With respect to this clonotype: This may come from a read error, since a much larger clone is one base off. The CDR3: CAGSRGLVGGETQYF. The DNA of the CDR3 is TGTGCCGGCAGCCGGGGACTAGTGGGCGGGGAGACCCAGTACTTC. This chain uses TRBV2 with TRBJ2-5; 8 nucleotides match TRBD2. Germline loops: CDR1 SNHLY, CDR2 FYNNEI. CDR3 length: 15 residues. Full variable domain (remainder filled in from reference TRBV2 and TRBJ2-5): EPEVTQTPSHQVTQMGQEVILRCVPISNHLYFYWYRQILGQKVEFLVSFYNNEISEKSEIFDDQFSVERPDGSNFTLKIRSTKLEDSAMYFCAGSRGLVGGETQYFGPGTRLLVL.

This clonotype has more than one count but fewer than ten. The chain is built from TRBV7-2 and TRBJ1-5; perhaps TRBD1 as D (5 bases). Germline lookup yields CDR1 SGHTA and CDR2 FQGNSA. With 5 bases removed from V and 0 bases from J, the gap between germline ends came to 11 bases. The CDR3 sequence is 15 residues long. CDR3 in DNA: TGTGCCAGCAGCCCTCAGGGATATAGCAATCAGCCCCAGCATTTT. Its translation: CASSPQGYSNQPQHF. Using reference TRBV7-2 and TRBJ1-5 for the parts outside the CDR3, the full variable domain is GAGVSQSPSNKVTEKGKDVELRCDPISGHTALYWYRQSLGQGLEFLIYFQGNSAPDKSGLPSDRFSAERTGGSVSTLTIQRTQQEDSAVYLCASSPQGYSNQPQHFGDGTRLSIL.

With respect to this clonotype: A clone one base away is much larger, so this may be a read error. The chain has TRBV5-1 and TRBJ2-3; a possible D gene is TRBD2 (5 bases). Gene TRBJ2-1 matches the end of the DNA better, so the J call may be wrong. This CDR3 is 13 amino acids long. Per the germline V gene, CDR1 is SGHRS and CDR2 is YFSETQ. The CDR3 region is CASSSGSGDEQFF. CDR3 nucleotides: TGCGCCAGCAGCAGCGGCTCAGGCGATGAGCAGTTCTTC.

This clonotype was seen more than once but under ten times. The J gene is TRBJ1-5, the V gene TRBV4-1; unclear D gene. The CDR3 covers 16 residues. V was clipped by 1 base and J by 1 base, with 11 bases between them. Germline V gives CDR1 MGHRA, CDR2 YSYEKL. CDR3 bases: TGCGCCAGCAGCCAAGTGTTTGGGCCCAGCAATCAGCCCCAGCATTTT. Its translation: CASSQVFGPSNQPQHF.

Many counts were recorded for this clonotype. The gene calls are TRBV6-1 and TRBJ1-2; tentative D call: TRBD1 (6 bases). CDR1 is MNHNS, CDR2 SASEGT, per germline. The CDR3 has 14 amino acids. V dropped 6 bases and J dropped 7 bases, with 18 bases sitting between them. In DNA form, the CDR3 reads TGTGCCAGCAGGCCGGACAGCTCCCCCCGTGGCTACACCTTC. Amino acids: CASRPDSSPRGYTF.

This rearrangement joins TRBV30 to TRBJ1-1; 8 bases map to TRBD1. CDR1 and CDR2 from the germline V gene are GTSNPN and SVGIG (reference sequence). Losses at the gene ends were 2 bases for V and 10 bases for J; bases not matched to a gene: 6. There are 12 residues in the CDR3. The CDR3 loop is CAWSLQGGSAFF. The CDR3, as DNA: TGTGCCTGGAGTTTACAGGGGGGGTCAGCTTTCTTT.

This clonotype was detected ten times or more. This CDR3 reads CASRPTGGGTGELFF. The CDR3 region has the DNA TGTGCCAGCAGGCCGACAGGTGGAGGTACCGGGGAGCTGTTTTTT. The chain joins TRBV7-9 to TRBJ2-2; D may be TRBD1 (6 bases). V dropped 6 bases and J dropped 5 bases, with 16 bases sitting between them. Germline assignment: CDR1 SEHNR and CDR2 FQNEAQ (reference sequence). The CDR3 extends over 15 amino acids.

This clonotype has a count of ten or more. V and J are TRBV12-3 or TRBV12-4 and TRBJ1-2; possible D gene TRBD1, 5 bases. Trimming took 3 bases from V and 8 from J, leaving 13 bases between them. This CDR3 spans 13 amino acids. This CDR3 is CASSFGAGFGYTF. The CDR3 DNA sequence: TGTGCCAGCAGTTTCGGGGCAGGGTTCGGCTACACCTTC.

This clonotype was observed a handful of times. The J gene is TRBJ1-6, the V gene TRBV5-4, with D unclear. V shed 1 base and J shed 0 bases, with 17 bases lying between them. The germline CDR1 and CDR2 sequences are SGHNT and YYREEE (reference sequence). This CDR3 is built from 19 residues. The CDR3 DNA reads TGTGCCAGCAGCTTGAAAGTGAGTCGGAAGAGCTCCTATAATTCACCCCTCCACTTT. Its translation is CASSLKVSRKSSYNSPLHF. The variable domain in full, completed from reference TRBV5-4 and TRBJ1-6, reads ETGVTQSPTHLIKTRGQQVTLRCSSQSGHNTVSWYQQALGQGPQFIFQYYREEENGRGNFPPRFSGLQFPNYSSELNVNALELDDSALYLCASSLKVSRKSSYNSPLHFGNGTRLTVT.

The chain uses TRBV20-1 and TRBJ1-5; possibly TRBD1 for D (5 bases). Trimming pared 6 bases from V and 1 base from J, leaving 16 bases between. Germline CDR1 is DFQATT and CDR2 is SNEGSKA (reference sequence). There are 15 residues in the CDR3. CDR3 in amino acids: CSALWGDLSNQPQHF. CDR3 sequence (DNA): TGCAGTGCCCTGTGGGGGGATCTGAGCAATCAGCCCCAGCATTTT.